This entry features one TCR beta chain sequence. Its antigen is unidentified. These data originate in a study of cytomegalovirus exposure and HLA in healthy donors. Turning to the study itself: Approximately 200 million T cells yielded 100 million or so unique TCR beta sequences in earlier analysis.

Study results and caveats: The study recorded 150 to 200 TCR beta chains that were cytomegalovirus-associated. What was likely a sequencing artifact was a cluster of highly shared sequence variants. Later genetic work tied a missense DCLRE1C variant to beta-chain V and J trimming.

CDR3 length: 10 residues. V was shortened by 8 bases and J by 5 bases, with 9 bases between the two germline ends. The germline V gene encodes CDR1 DFQATT and CDR2 SNEGSKA (reference sequence). Primers included in the PCR were 60 Vbeta and 13 Jbeta primers. Here immunoSEQ multiplex PCR was the method, and the copy in TCRdb shows in-frame clones only, minus some. Seen here are 150,000 or so clones, roughly 10% observed once, and the top ten hold about 1.9%. The chain couples TRBV20-1 to TRBJ2-5; D is unclear. Material: PBMCs. The sequence derives from a man between 50 and 59 years old in good health and CMV-seronegative. This CDR3 is CSPAVETQYF. As DNA, the CDR3 is TGCAGTCCGGCGGTGGAGACCCAGTACTTC.